Given below is one TCR beta chain in context. The antigen it recognizes is unknown. The input lacks base qualities; no much larger clone sits a single base away. Library preparation employed the immunoSEQ multiplex PCR assay. Sequencing was run at survey resolution with two replicates of roughly 200 ng each, for a total of approximately 400 ng of DNA per sample. The hsTCRB kit detected rearranged TCRB sequences in genomic DNA using multiplex PCR primers targeting V and J genes. The CDR3 region was amplified in a first PCR of 31 cycles using the QIAGEN Multiplex PCR Kit. An approximately 8-cycle second PCR added sample barcodes and Illumina adapters to each replicate. Quantification of the pooled libraries was done with a QuantStudio 6 and the KAPA library quantification kit. Roughly 15 pM of pooled libraries was sequenced on an Illumina MiSeq using 156-cycle single-end reads plus a 15-cycle index read. As for the original processing: VDJdb annotation flagged approximately 1.8% of about 170,000 unique clonotypes as previously reported viral-epitope-specific. Raw reads were processed by the immunoSEQ Data Assistant and immunoSEQ Analyzer into normalized, annotated TCRB repertoires. BioAnalyzer and version 0.6.5 of the immunarch R package were the tools used for clonotype analysis. Every repertoire was downsampled to the clone count of the smallest repertoire before richness was estimated. Clonotypes were classified as expanded, contracted or novel by Fisher's exact tests, with novel defined as zero frequency before treatment. GLIPH2 clustered significantly changed CDR3 beta sequences using simulation_depth=1000 and kmer_min_depth=3, excluding CDR3s shorter than five residues. The table comes from immuneACCESS by way of TCRdb, which keeps in-frame sequences with V and J called. Part of the clones is missing from these tables; in studies checked, under half for an unresolved V gene and the rest for unknown reasons. That table supplies the V and J calls and clone size; D and trimming were determined from the DNA. This sample gives about 5,100 clones in total; roughly four fifths of them show up just once. The ten biggest clones cover 16% of the sample.

Relative to germline, V is missing 2 bases and J is missing 3 bases, with 3 bases of the junction outside any gene match. From the germline V gene, CDR1 is SGHTA and CDR2 is FQGNSA. Counted from cysteine to phenylalanine, this CDR3 has 15 amino acids. Only CDR3 DNA is held: 45 bases, read in frame from base 1. This entry belongs to a study of hypomethylating agent response in myelodysplastic syndrome (dated by TCRdb to about 2021). The study in broad terms: The hypomethylating agent given was azacitidine in about 70% of the 11 patients and decitabine in 3 of 11 patients. Of the myelodysplastic syndrome patients in the cohort, several were male and 2 were female. On average the patients were about 70 +/- 6 years old, and a diploid cytogenetic profile was seen most often. TET2 mutation was identified most frequently, being present in about 45% of the 11 patients. About 5 patients did not respond, whereas about 6 responded with either complete response or hematologic improvement. Response was defined as complete response or hematologic improvement, and patients who met neither criterion were classified as non-responders.

T-cell subsets were not sorted, so the analysis was performed on bulk bone marrow. Bone marrow from some 10 myelodysplastic syndrome patients was immunosequenced for TCR beta CDR3 regions before and after hypomethylating agent therapy. To track the repertoire longitudinally, every patient provided one baseline bone marrow along with two to three bone marrows taken at different post-treatment timepoints. Whole bone marrow served as the source for genomic DNA extraction, with DNA quality checked using TapeStation, NanoDrop OneC and PicoGreen assays. Overall study outcomes, separate from this receptor: After hypomethylating agent treatment, no significant change in richness, rarefaction diversity or clonality was seen, either across all patients or within response groups. The cohort was small, with only around 10 patients analyzed. Novel clonotypes appeared more often in responders, whereas non-responders had more contracted clonotypes after treatment. Because the healthy control donors and the MDS patients were not matched by age, the comparison between MDS and healthy samples could have been affected. Possible recognition of novel MDS antigens by the shared GLIPH2 clusters was not confirmed, and experimental validation of that possible recognition is needed.

The receptor was derived from a human donor with myelodysplastic syndrome. The material sequenced was bone marrow, taken before or after starting hypomethylating agent treatment for myelodysplastic syndrome (not recorded which). Recombination connected TRBV7-2 to TRBJ2-5, with TRBD2 matching 10 junction bases. The CDR3 region: CASSLTSGVKETQYF. The nucleotide sequence reads as follows: TGTGCCAGCAGCTTAACTAGCGGGGTGAAAGAGACCCAGTACTTC. The CDR3, completed at both ends by the reference TRBV7-2 and TRBJ2-5 genes, gives the full variable domain GAGVSQSPSNKVTEKGKDVELRCDPISGHTALYWYRQSLGQGLEFLIYFQGNSAPDKSGLPSDRFSAERTGGSVSTLTIQRTQQEDSAVYLCASSLTSGVKETQYFGPGTRLLVL.